A selection of T cell receptor beta chains follows, all from one sample in a study of T-cell reconstitution after alpha-beta-depleted transplantation in children. TCRdb re-analysed the PCR reads in MiXCR, keeping a single row per CDR3 protein. The sample contains 200,000 to 300,000 distinct CDR3 sequences, about 25% of which appear only once. This specimen consisted of PBMCs, obtained before TCRalphabeta/CD19-depleted stem cell transplant. These TCRs come from a girl aged 2 to 9 with Fanconi anemia, due to receive a stem cell transplant. Both conserved end residues are trimmed from each CDR3. Fields, in order: J gene, V gene, CDR3 protein.

J gene: TRBJ2-7
V gene: TRBV5-1
CDR3 protein: ASSSGYSYEQY

J gene: TRBJ2-3
V gene: TRBV15
CDR3 protein: ATSPRVVNTDTQY

J gene: TRBJ1-3
V gene: TRBV20-1
CDR3 protein: SARDLKGNTIY

J gene: TRBJ2-3
V gene: TRBV20-1
CDR3 protein: SARDPRLERTDTQY

J gene: TRBJ1-6
V gene: TRBV4-2
CDR3 protein: ASSQDPARGGSPLH

J gene: TRBJ2-3
V gene: TRBV29-1
CDR3 protein: SVARGSTDTQY

J gene: TRBJ2-1
V gene: TRBV20-1
CDR3 protein: SARVQGEYNEQF

J gene: TRBJ2-5
V gene: TRBV5-1
CDR3 protein: ASSLAIGEWVRETQY

J gene: TRBJ2-7
V gene: TRBV24-1
CDR3 protein: ATSDSQGEQY

J gene: TRBJ2-1
V gene: TRBV12-3/TRBV12-4
CDR3 protein: ASRLFLVTGNYNEQF

J gene: TRBJ1-3
V gene: TRBV25-1
CDR3 protein: ASSEFLRDRGPSGNTIY

J gene: TRBJ1-4
V gene: TRBV18
CDR3 protein: ASRPGQAIKLF

J gene: TRBJ2-5
V gene: TRBV29-1
CDR3 protein: SVATGQETQY

J gene: TRBJ2-2
V gene: TRBV6-2/TRBV6-3
CDR3 protein: ASSDPRGQVVTGELF

J gene: TRBJ1-2
V gene: TRBV20-1
CDR3 protein: SARGVQDYGYT

J gene: TRBJ2-7
V gene: TRBV5-4
CDR3 protein: ASSLWVLAGKSEQY

J gene: TRBJ2-3
V gene: TRBV7-3
CDR3 protein: ASSLSSPEEDTQY

J gene: TRBJ2-3
V gene: TRBV29-1
CDR3 protein: SVEDPFQGRTDTQY

J gene: TRBJ2-7
V gene: TRBV29-1
CDR3 protein: SVGGGSGYEQY

J gene: TRBJ2-7
V gene: TRBV18
CDR3 protein: ASSPGQSSYEQY

J gene: TRBJ2-7
V gene: TRBV7-9
CDR3 protein: ASSLAPGLAGSYEQY

J gene: TRBJ2-2
V gene: TRBV10-3
CDR3 protein: AISEPRTALNTGELF

J gene: TRBJ2-7
V gene: TRBV10-3
CDR3 protein: ASSEGLAGVYEQY

J gene: TRBJ1-4
V gene: TRBV12-3/TRBV12-4
CDR3 protein: ASSFSRNEKLF

J gene: TRBJ2-7
V gene: TRBV25-1
CDR3 protein: ASSESGTDLTYEQY

J gene: TRBJ1-1
V gene: TRBV5-8
CDR3 protein: ASSLDQRNTEAF

J gene: TRBJ2-3
V gene: TRBV15
CDR3 protein: ATSRVGRWRDDTDTQY

J gene: TRBJ2-5
V gene: TRBV12-3/TRBV12-4
CDR3 protein: ASNIRSQETQY

J gene: TRBJ2-3
V gene: TRBV10-2
CDR3 protein: ASSESAPGLGADTQY

J gene: TRBJ2-7
V gene: TRBV2
CDR3 protein: ASSGTGFEQY

J gene: TRBJ1-4
V gene: TRBV12-3/TRBV12-4
CDR3 protein: ASSSLIRDRDTTNEKLF

J gene: TRBJ2-7
V gene: TRBV5-1
CDR3 protein: ASSWDRNSYEQY